Included here is one T cell receptor beta chain sequence, with context. The source of the sample is a study of blood T cell repertoires in COVID-19. There are 14 residues in the CDR3. V shed 3 bases and J shed 5 bases, with 13 bases lying between them. Germline lookup yields CDR1 KGHSH and CDR2 LQKENI. Produced via immunoSEQ multiplex PCR; TCRdb's table is partial and in-frame only. The sample yields a few hundred thousand clones, about 90% seen once. The TCR sequence derives from a human donor in a cohort exposed to, infected with or recovered from COVID-19 (not recorded which). The donor label of this sample is uncertain. The sequencing sample was made of PBMCs or T cells enriched from blood (not recorded which). V usage is TRBV18 and J usage is TRBJ1-2; D possibly corresponds to TRBD1 (5 bases). CDR3 sequence reads: CASSPPGVRYGYTF. The CDR3 DNA is TGTGCCAGCTCACCCCCGGGGGTGCGGTATGGCTACACCTTC.